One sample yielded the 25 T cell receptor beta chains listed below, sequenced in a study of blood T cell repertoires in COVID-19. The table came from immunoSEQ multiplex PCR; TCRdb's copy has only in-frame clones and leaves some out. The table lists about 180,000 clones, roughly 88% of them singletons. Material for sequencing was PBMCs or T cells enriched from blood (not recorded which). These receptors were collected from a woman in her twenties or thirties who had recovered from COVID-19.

In DNA form, the CDR3 reads TGTGCCAGCAGTTCCTTGCGGACTCTTTACAATGAGCAGTTCTTC. This encodes CASSSLRTLYNEQFF. The genes are TRBV28 and TRBJ2-1; D is perhaps TRBD2 (5 bases). The CDR3 spans 15 residues. Germline CDR1 is MDHEN and CDR2 is SYDVKM. V lost 4 bases to trimming and J lost 4 bases, with 14 bases between them.

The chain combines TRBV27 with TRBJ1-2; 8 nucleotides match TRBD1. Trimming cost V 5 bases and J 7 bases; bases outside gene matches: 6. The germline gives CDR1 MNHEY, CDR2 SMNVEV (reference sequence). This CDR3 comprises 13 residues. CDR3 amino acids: CASSSQGAGGYTF. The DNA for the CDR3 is TGTGCCAGCAGTAGCCAGGGGGCGGGTGGCTACACCTTC.

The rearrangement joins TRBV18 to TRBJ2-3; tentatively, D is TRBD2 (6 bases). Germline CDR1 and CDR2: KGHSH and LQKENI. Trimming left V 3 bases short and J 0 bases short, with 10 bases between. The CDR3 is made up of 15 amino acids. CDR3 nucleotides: TGTGCCAGCTCACCGCCGGGACTCAGCACAGATACGCAGTATTTT. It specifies CASSPPGLSTDTQYF. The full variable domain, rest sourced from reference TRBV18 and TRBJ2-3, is NAGVMQNPRHLVRRRGQEARLRCSPMKGHSHVYWYRQLPEEGLKFMVYLQKENIIDESGMPKERFSAEFPKEGPSILRIQQVVRGDSAAYFCASSPPGLSTDTQYFGPGTRLTVL.

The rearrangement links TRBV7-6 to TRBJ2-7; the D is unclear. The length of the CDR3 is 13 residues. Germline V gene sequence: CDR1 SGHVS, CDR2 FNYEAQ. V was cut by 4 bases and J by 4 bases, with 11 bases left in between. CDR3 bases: TGTGCCAGCAGCTCCGAGGCCGGGTACGAGCAGTACTTC. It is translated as CASSSEAGYEQYF.

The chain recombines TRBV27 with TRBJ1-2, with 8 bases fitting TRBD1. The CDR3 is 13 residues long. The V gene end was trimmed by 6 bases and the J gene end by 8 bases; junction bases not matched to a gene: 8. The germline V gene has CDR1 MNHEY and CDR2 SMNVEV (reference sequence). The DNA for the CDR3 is TGTGCCAGCAGCCTTGGACAGGGCGGCGGCTACACCTTC. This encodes CASSLGQGGGYTF.

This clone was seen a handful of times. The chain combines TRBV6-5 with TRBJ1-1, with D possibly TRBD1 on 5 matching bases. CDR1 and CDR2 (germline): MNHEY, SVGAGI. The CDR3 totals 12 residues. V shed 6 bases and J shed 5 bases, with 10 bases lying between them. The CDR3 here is CASRGEGTEAFF. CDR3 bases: TGTGCCAGCAGGGGGGAGGGAACTGAAGCTTTCTTT.

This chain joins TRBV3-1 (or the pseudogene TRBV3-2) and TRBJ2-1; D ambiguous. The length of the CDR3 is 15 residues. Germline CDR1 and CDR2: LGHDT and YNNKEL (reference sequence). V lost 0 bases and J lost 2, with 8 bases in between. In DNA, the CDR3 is TGTGCCAGCAGCCAAGATCAGTTCCCCTACAATGAGCAGTTCTTC. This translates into CASSQDQFPYNEQFF.

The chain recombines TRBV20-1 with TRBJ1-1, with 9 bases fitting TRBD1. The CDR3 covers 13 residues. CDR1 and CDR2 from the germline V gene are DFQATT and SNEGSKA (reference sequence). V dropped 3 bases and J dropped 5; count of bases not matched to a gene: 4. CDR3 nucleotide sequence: TGCAGTGCTAGTCAACAGGGGGCGACTGAAGCTTTCTTT. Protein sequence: CSASQQGATEAFF.

CDR3 sequence reads: CASSQTRRGETQYF. DNA for the CDR3: TGTGCCAGCAGCCAAACCCGTAGAGGAGAGACCCAGTACTTC. The chain recombines TRBV3-1 (or the pseudogene TRBV3-2) with TRBJ2-5, with D unclear. The germline CDR1 and CDR2 sequences are LGHDT and YNNKEL (reference sequence). V shed 2 bases and J shed 4 bases, with 11 bases lying between them. The CDR3 runs to 14 residues.

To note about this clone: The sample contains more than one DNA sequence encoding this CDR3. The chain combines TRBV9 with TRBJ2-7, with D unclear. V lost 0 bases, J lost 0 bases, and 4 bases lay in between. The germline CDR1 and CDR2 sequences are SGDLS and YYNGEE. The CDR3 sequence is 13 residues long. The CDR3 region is CASSVDSSYEQYF. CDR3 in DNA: TGTGCCAGCAGCGTAGATAGCTCCTACGAGCAGTACTTC.

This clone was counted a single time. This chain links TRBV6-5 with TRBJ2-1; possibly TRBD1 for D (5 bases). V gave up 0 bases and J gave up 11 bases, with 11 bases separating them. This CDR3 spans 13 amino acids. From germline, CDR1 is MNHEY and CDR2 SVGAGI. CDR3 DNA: TGTGCCAGCAGTTACTCGACAGCGATTAAGCAGTTCTTC. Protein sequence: CASSYSTAIKQFF.

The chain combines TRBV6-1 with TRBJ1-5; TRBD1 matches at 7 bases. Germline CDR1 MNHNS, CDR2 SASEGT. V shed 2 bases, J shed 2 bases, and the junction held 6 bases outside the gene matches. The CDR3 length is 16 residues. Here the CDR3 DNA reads TGTGCCAGCAGTGAATGGAGCGGACAGGGCAATCAGCCCCAGCATTTT. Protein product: CASSEWSGQGNQPQHF.

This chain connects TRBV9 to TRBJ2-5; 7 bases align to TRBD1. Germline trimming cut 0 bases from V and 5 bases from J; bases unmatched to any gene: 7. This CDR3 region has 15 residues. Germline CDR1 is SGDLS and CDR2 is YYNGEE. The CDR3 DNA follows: TGTGCCAGCAGCGTAGGACAGGGTAGGTGGGAGACCCAGTACTTC. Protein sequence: CASSVGQGRWETQYF.

The CDR3 spells CASSRGQQETQYF. Written as DNA, the CDR3 is TGTGCCAGCAGTCGGGGACAGCAAGAGACCCAGTACTTC. The gene calls are TRBV6-5 and TRBJ2-5, with 7 bases aligning to TRBD1. V trimming: 5 bases; J trimming: 2 bases; junction bases outside the gene matches: 2. The CDR3 covers 13 residues. Germline CDR1 reads MNHEY; CDR2 reads SVGAGI.

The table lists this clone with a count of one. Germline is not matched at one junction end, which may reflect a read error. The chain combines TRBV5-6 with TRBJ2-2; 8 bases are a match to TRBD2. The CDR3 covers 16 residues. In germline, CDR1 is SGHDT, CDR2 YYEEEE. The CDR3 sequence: CASSLGGTRLTGELFF. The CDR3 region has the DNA TGTGCCAGCAGTTTGGGCGGGACTAGGTTAACCGGGGAGCTGTTTTTT.

CDR3 nucleotide sequence: TGCAGCGTTGTATCTGAGACTAACTATGGCTACACCTTC. Protein: CSVVSETNYGYTF. The rearrangement links TRBV29-1 to TRBJ1-2, with no clear D. The V and J ends lost 4 bases and 0 bases respectively, with 9 bases between them. The CDR3 contains 13 residues. Germline CDR1 reads SQVTM; CDR2 reads ANQGSEA.

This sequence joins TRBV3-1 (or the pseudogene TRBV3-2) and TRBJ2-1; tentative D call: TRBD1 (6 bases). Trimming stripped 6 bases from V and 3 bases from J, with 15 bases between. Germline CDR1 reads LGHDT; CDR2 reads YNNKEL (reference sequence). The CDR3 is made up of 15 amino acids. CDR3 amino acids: CASSSHGTHYNEQFF. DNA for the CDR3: TGTGCCAGCAGTTCCCACGGGACACACTACAATGAGCAGTTCTTC.

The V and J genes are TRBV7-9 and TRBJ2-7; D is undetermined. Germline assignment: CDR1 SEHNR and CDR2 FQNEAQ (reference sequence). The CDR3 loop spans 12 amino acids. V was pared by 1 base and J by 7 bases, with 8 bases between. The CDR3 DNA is TGTGCCAGCAGCTTAGGGCCTAGGGAGCAGTACTTC. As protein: CASSLGPREQYF.

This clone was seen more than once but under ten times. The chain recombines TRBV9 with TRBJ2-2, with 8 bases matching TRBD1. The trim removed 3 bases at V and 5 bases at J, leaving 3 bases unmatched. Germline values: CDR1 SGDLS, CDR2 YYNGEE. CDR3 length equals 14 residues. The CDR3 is CASSDNRGTGELFF. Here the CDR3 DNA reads TGTGCCAGCAGCGATAACAGGGGGACCGGGGAGCTGTTTTTT.

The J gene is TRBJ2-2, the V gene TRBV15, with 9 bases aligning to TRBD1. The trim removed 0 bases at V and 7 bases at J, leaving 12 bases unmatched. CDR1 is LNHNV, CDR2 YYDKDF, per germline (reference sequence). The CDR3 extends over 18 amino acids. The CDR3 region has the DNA TGTGCCACCAGCAGAGATCTTGGGACAGGGTTGCGAGGCGGGGAGCTGTTTTTT. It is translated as CATSRDLGTGLRGGELFF.

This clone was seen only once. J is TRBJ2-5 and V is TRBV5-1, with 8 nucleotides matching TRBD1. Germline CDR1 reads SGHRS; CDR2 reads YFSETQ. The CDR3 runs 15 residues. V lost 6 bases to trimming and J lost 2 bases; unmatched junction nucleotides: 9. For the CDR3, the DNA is TGCGCCAGCAAGGCAGGGGGCTACGCTCAAGAGACCCAGTACTTC. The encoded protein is CASKAGGYAQETQYF.

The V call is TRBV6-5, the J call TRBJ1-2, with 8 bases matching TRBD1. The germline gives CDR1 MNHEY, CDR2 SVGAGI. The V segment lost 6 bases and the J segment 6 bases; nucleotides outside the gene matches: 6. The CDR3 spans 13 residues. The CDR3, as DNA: TGTGCCAGCAGCCGGGACAGGAACGATGGCTACACCTTC. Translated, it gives CASSRDRNDGYTF.

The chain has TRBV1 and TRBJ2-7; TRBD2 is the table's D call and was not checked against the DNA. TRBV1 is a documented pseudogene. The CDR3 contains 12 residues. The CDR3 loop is CTSSQEPVWQYF. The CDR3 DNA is TGCACCAGCAGCCAAGAGCCGGTGTGGCAGTACTTC.

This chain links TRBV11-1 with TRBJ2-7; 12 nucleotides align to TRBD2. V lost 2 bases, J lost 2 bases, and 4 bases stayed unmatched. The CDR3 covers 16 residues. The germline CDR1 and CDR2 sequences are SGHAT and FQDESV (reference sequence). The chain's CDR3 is CASSLPGLAGPYEQYF. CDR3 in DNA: TGTGCCAGCAGCTTACCCGGACTAGCGGGACCCTACGAGCAGTACTTC.

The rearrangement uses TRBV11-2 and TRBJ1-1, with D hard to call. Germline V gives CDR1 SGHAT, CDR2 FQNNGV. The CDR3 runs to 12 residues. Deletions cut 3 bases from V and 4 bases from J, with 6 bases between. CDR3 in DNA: TGTGCCAGCAGCTTCGAGGGCACTGAAGCTTTCTTT. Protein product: CASSFEGTEAFF.